Listed below are T cell receptor beta chains from one sample, sequenced in a study of response to subunit inactivated influenza vaccine. MiXCR, applied by TCRdb to the RT-PCR reads, yields one record per CDR3 protein. The sample shows around 710,000 distinct CDR3 sequences, 11% to 15% of them seen only once. The source was PBMCs from blood, collected about 14 days before vaccination. The receptors were gathered from a man aged 45-65 years who received an inactivated influenza vaccine. Both conserved end residues are part of each CDR3. A D gene is named only where the DNA matches it firmly. Clone size is shown for a subset of rows, as once, few, many or a class of expanded clone.

TRBV24-1,TRBJ2-5,-,TRBD1,CATSDSQPRQGGRKTQYF,TGTGCCACCAGTGATTCCCAACCTCGACAGGGCGGTCGGAAGACCCAGTACTTC
TRBV7-2,TRBJ2-3,few,TRBD2,CASSSGLAGYTDTQYF,TGTGCCAGCAGCTCGGGACTAGCGGGGTACACAGATACGCAGTATTTT
TRBV2,TRBJ2-3,-,-,CASSETRSTDTQYF,TGTGCCAGCAGTGAAACGCGGAGCACAGATACGCAGTATTTT
TRBV12-3/TRBV12-4,TRBJ2-2,few,-,CASSFEIGELFF,TGTGCCAGCAGTTTTGAAATCGGGGAGCTGTTTTTT
TRBV12-3/TRBV12-4,TRBJ2-3,-,-,CASGAAPDTQYF,TGTGCCAGCGGAGCCGCCCCAGATACGCAGTATTTT
TRBV18,TRBJ1-3,few,-,CASSLEGTGNTIYF,TGTGCCAGCTCACTGGAAGGAACTGGAAACACCATATATTTT
TRBV6-1,TRBJ2-7,few,TRBD1,CASSRRTGGAEQYF,TGTGCCAGCAGTAGACGGACAGGGGGCGCCGAGCAGTACTTC
TRBV6-1,TRBJ2-3,many,TRBD1,CASSGGQGRTDTQYF,TGTGCCAGCAGTGGGGGACAGGGCCGCACAGATACGCAGTATTTT
TRBV10-3,TRBJ1-2,few,-,CAISWGEGYTF,TGTGCCATCAGTTGGGGGGAAGGCTACACCTTC
TRBV19,TRBJ1-2,-,-,CASSIRPGPGYGYTF,TGTGCCAGTAGTATTCGGCCGGGACCGGGCTATGGCTACACCTTC
TRBV5-1,TRBJ1-2,few,TRBD1,CASSPTRDSYGYTF,TGCGCCAGCAGCCCGACCCGGGACAGCTATGGCTACACCTTC
TRBV6-1,TRBJ1-2,few,-,CASRRGDLLTYGYTF,TGTGCCAGCAGAAGGGGCGACCTCCTTACTTATGGCTACACCTTC
TRBV19,TRBJ1-2,few,-,CASRGGSYYGYTF,TGTGCCAGTAGAGGAGGGTCCTACTATGGCTACACCTTC
TRBV7-2,TRBJ2-2,few,-,CASSPRTNTGELFF,TGTGCCAGCAGCCCTCGGACGAACACCGGGGAGCTGTTTTTT
TRBV4-1,TRBJ2-7,few,-,CASSQEPSFEQYF,TGCGCCAGCAGCCAAGAACCCAGCTTTGAGCAGTACTTC
TRBV19,TRBJ1-2,many,-,CASSVGRKEPTGGYTF,TGTGCCAGTAGTGTCGGACGGAAAGAACCTACAGGAGGCTACACCTTC
TRBV5-1,TRBJ1-2,-,-,CASSLKRGYGYTF,TGCGCCAGCAGCTTGAAAAGAGGCTATGGCTACACCTTC
TRBV5-1,TRBJ2-6,many,-,CASSLVPLSPGANVLTF,TGCGCCAGCAGCTTGGTGCCGCTAAGCCCTGGGGCCAACGTCCTGACTTTC
TRBV11-2,TRBJ1-1,few,TRBD1,CASSLNRGSTEAFF,TGTGCCAGCAGCTTGAACAGGGGGTCTACTGAAGCTTTCTTT
TRBV4-2,TRBJ1-3,-,-,CASSQSLCDSGNTIYF,TGTGCCAGCAGCCAAAGTCTCTGCGACTCTGGAAACACCATATATTTT
TRBV7-8,TRBJ2-7,-,-,CASSERANYLSYEQYF,TGTGCCAGCAGCGAGCGGGCTAACTATCTCTCCTACGAGCAGTACTTC
TRBV2,TRBJ2-5,few,-,CASSEARGETQYF,TGTGCCAGCAGTGAGGCTAGGGGGGAGACCCAGTACTTC